The 18 T cell receptor beta chains presented below share a single source sample, sequenced in a study of blood T cell repertoires in COVID-19 (dated by TCRdb to 2020 to 2022). Libraries were prepared through the immunoSEQ multiplex PCR assay. In TCRdb, the immuneACCESS table is reduced to in-frame sequences with V and J assigned. These tables do not hold every clone; where another copy was compared, an unresolved V gene accounts for under half, and the others remain unexplained. This sample gives some 200,000 clones in total; around 87% of them show up just once. The ten top clones hold around 1% of the sample. The sequenced sample was peripheral blood. The receptors stem from a woman under 30 who had recovered from COVID-19.

The DNA of the CDR3 is TGTGCCAGTAGTGCTAGCGGGGGAAGGACAGATACGCAGTATTTT. This gives the protein CASSASGGRTDTQYF. This chain joins TRBV19 and TRBJ2-3; 10 bases align to TRBD2. Per germline, CDR1 LNHDA and CDR2 SQIVND (reference sequence). With 5 bases clipped from V and 3 bases from J, the junction kept 5 bases outside the gene matches. The CDR3 runs to 15 residues.

The chain uses TRBV5-4 and TRBJ2-1, with 8 bases matching TRBD1. CDR1 and CDR2 from the germline V gene are SGHNT and YYREEE (reference sequence). This CDR3 region has 15 residues. V trimming: 3 bases; J trimming: 7 bases; junction bases outside the gene matches: 9. CDR3 sequence (DNA): TGTGCCAGCAGCTCAGAAAACAGGGGGAAGAATGAGCAGTTCTTC. It specifies CASSSENRGKNEQFF.

The V call is TRBV6-5, the J call TRBJ2-2; D perhaps matches TRBD2 (6 bases). Trimming took off 8 bases at V and 4 bases at J, with 11 bases between the two ends. From germline, CDR1 is MNHEY and CDR2 SVGAGI. The CDR3 spans 13 residues. The CDR3 is CASSGLITGELFF. As DNA, the CDR3 is TGTGCCAGCTCGGGACTCATCACCGGGGAGCTGTTTTTT.

V usage is TRBV25-1 and J usage is TRBJ2-3; 7 nucleotides line up with TRBD2. V trimming: 2 bases; J trimming: 6 bases; junction bases outside the gene matches: 5. This CDR3 has 14 residues. From germline, CDR1 is MGHDK and CDR2 SYGVNS. The CDR3: CASSEGSSGDTQYF. DNA of the CDR3: TGTGCCAGCAGTGAAGGGTCTAGCGGTGATACGCAGTATTTT.

The V call is TRBV11-2, the J call TRBJ2-1, with TRBD2 as a possible D gene (5 bases). Per germline, CDR1 SGHAT and CDR2 FQNNGV. The CDR3 covers 15 residues. V lost 0 bases and J 9 bases, leaving 15 bases between the germline ends. This CDR3 reads CASSLEWRLVSEQFF. Written as DNA, the CDR3 is TGTGCCAGCAGCTTAGAGTGGAGGCTAGTAAGTGAGCAGTTCTTC.

This chain joins TRBV9 and TRBJ2-1; perhaps TRBD2 as D (5 bases). CDR3 size: 12 residues. V was trimmed by 1 base and J by 7 bases, leaving 6 bases between them. Germline V gives CDR1 SGDLS, CDR2 YYNGEE. CDR3 DNA: TGTGCCAGCAGCGTATCGGGGAATGAGCAGTTCTTC. Amino acid sequence: CASSVSGNEQFF.

J is TRBJ1-2 and V is TRBV19, with 8 bases fitting TRBD1. CDR3 length equals 12 residues. After removal of 6 bases from V and 8 bases from J, the junction contained 5 bases not matched to a gene. Germline V gene data show CDR1 as LNHDA and CDR2 as SQIVND (reference sequence). The CDR3 DNA reads TGTGCCAGTAGCCGGACAGGGAGGGGCTACACCTTC. Residues: CASSRTGRGYTF. The variable domain in full, completed from reference TRBV19 and TRBJ1-2, reads DGGITQSPKYLFRKEGQNVTLSCEQNLNHDAMYWYRQDPGQGLRLIYYSQIVNDFQKGDIAEGYSVSREKKESFPLTVTSAQKNPTAFYLCASSRTGRGYTFGSGTRLTVV.

This chain links TRBV2 with TRBJ2-4, with D maybe TRBD2 (6 bases). Germline CDR1 is SNHLY and CDR2 is FYNNEI. Trimming took off 3 bases at V and 0 bases at J, with 12 bases between the two ends. This CDR3 has 16 amino acids. CDR3 in DNA: TGTGCCAGCAGTGATCGGGGGAGGCTAGCCAAAAACATTCAGTACTTC. It yields the protein CASSDRGRLAKNIQYF.

The V gene is TRBV7-2, the J gene TRBJ1-1; tentatively, D is TRBD1 (6 bases). The CDR3 consists of 13 residues. Germline CDR1 is SGHTA and CDR2 is FQGNSA. Trimming cost V 4 bases and J 3 bases, with 9 bases left between them. This chain's CDR3 is CASSSHRDTEAFF. The CDR3 DNA sequence: TGTGCCAGCAGCTCCCACAGGGACACTGAAGCTTTCTTT.

J is TRBJ2-3 and V is TRBV5-8, with TRBD2 matching over 7 bases. Looked up from germline, CDR1 is SGHTS and CDR2 is YDEGEE. V dropped 2 bases and J dropped 1; count of bases not matched to a gene: 7. The CDR3 spans 16 residues. DNA for the CDR3: TGTGCCAGCAGCTTCGGAAGCGGGGAACGCACAGATACGCAGTATTTT. It encodes CASSFGSGERTDTQYF.

The rearrangement links TRBV7-2 to TRBJ1-5; D remains ambiguous. V lost 1 base and J lost 2, with 15 bases in between. Germline-derived CDR1 and CDR2 are SGHTA and FQGNSA. The CDR3 runs 17 residues. CDR3 in DNA: TGTGCCAGCAGCTTAGAGACGTGGGCAGCAGGCAATCAGCCCCAGCATTTT. Its protein is CASSLETWAAGNQPQHF.

This chain links TRBV5-5 with TRBJ1-4; no reliable D call. CDR3 length equals 17 residues. The germline V and J ends were trimmed by 0 bases and 4 bases, with 16 bases remaining between them. Germline CDR1 and CDR2: SGHKS and YYEKEE (reference sequence). The CDR3 nucleotides are TGTGCCAGCAGCTTGGTGTCGAGCAGGAGGCTTAATGAAAAACTGTTTTTT. Encoded protein: CASSLVSSRRLNEKLFF.

This clone has a handful of counts. The J gene is TRBJ2-3, the V gene TRBV19; D is unresolved. V was cut by 6 bases and J by 1 base, with 14 bases left in between. Germline V gene lookup returns CDR1 LNHDA and CDR2 SQIVND (reference sequence). The CDR3 runs 15 residues. CDR3 sequence reads: CASRRTAFGTDTQYF. For the CDR3, the DNA is TGTGCCAGTAGGAGAACCGCGTTCGGCACAGATACGCAGTATTTT.

The chain couples TRBV5-1 to TRBJ2-7, with D possibly TRBD1 on 5 matching bases. Germline V CDR1 and CDR2: SGHRS, YFSETQ. Trimming stripped 4 bases from V and 0 bases from J, with 11 bases between. The CDR3 runs 14 residues. The CDR3 DNA is TGCGCCAGCAGCACAGAAGGGGCCTCCTACGAGCAGTACTTC. It is translated as CASSTEGASYEQYF.

This clone was counted once. V usage is TRBV16 and J usage is TRBJ2-7; no clear D. V was clipped by 0 bases and J by 0 bases, with 9 bases between them. This CDR3 is 15 amino acids long. Germline values: CDR1 KGHSY, CDR2 FQNENV. CDR3 coding DNA: TGTGCCAGCAGCCAATCAGGCGGCCGCTCCTACGAGCAGTACTTC. Translated: CASSQSGGRSYEQYF.

This chain joins TRBV11-2 and TRBJ2-7; a weak D match, TRBD2 (5 bases). V lost 5 bases and J 6 bases, leaving 8 bases between the germline ends. This CDR3 is built from 11 residues. Germline V gene sequence: CDR1 SGHAT, CDR2 FQNNGV. The DNA of the CDR3 is TGTGCCAGCAGCCTCACTAGCGAGCAGTACGTC. Residues: CASSLTSEQYV.

The chain uses TRBV12-3 or TRBV12-4 and TRBJ1-5; D gene ambiguous. Trimming pared 3 bases from V and 4 bases from J, leaving 7 bases between. The length of the CDR3 is 13 residues. CDR3 sequence (DNA): TGTGCCAGCAGTTTGGCAGATAATCAGCCCCAGCATTTT. Protein product: CASSLADNQPQHF.

The chain recombines TRBV2 with TRBJ2-4; TRBD1 matches 9 bases. V gave up 5 bases and J gave up 5 bases; unmatched junction bases: 7. CDR3 length: 15 amino acids. Looked up from germline, CDR1 is SNHLY and CDR2 is FYNNEI. The CDR3 sequence: CASSRGWTGENIQYF. The CDR3 DNA follows: TGTGCCAGCAGTCGAGGTTGGACAGGGGAAAACATTCAGTACTTC.